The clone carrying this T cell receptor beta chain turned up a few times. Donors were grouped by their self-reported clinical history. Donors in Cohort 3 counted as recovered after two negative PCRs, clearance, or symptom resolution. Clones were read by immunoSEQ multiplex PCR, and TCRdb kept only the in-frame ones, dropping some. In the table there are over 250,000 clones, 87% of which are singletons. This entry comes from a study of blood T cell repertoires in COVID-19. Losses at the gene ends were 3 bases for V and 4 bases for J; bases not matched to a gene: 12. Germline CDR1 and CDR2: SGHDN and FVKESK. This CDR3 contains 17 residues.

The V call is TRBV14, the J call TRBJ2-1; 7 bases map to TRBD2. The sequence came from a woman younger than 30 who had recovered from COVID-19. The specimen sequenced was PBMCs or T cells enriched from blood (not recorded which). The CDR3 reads CASSHTWPLADYNEQFF. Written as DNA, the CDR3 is TGTGCCAGCAGCCATACCTGGCCCCTAGCGGATTACAATGAGCAGTTCTTC.